Each of the 30 T cell receptor beta chains below was sequenced from the same sample in a study of T-cell reconstitution after alpha-beta-depleted transplantation in children. During its preparation, the TCRbeta library received unique molecular identifiers. One entry per CDR3 protein, called by TCRdb with MiXCR from the PCR reads. The sample includes about 400,000 distinct CDR3 sequences, about 14% of them seen just once. Specimen: PBMCs, collected from the stem cell graft. These receptor sequences come from a human donor who donated a stem cell graft to a child with Fanconi anemia.

The chain combines TRBV5-1 with TRBJ1-2, with a tentative D call TRBD1 (5 bases). This CDR3 is built from 14 residues. Trimming stripped 0 bases from V and 13 bases from J, with 19 bases between. The germline CDR1 and CDR2 sequences are SGHRS and YFSETQ. CDR3 in amino acids: CASSLAELYSGATF. The CDR3 DNA follows: TGCGCCAGCAGCTTGGCCGAATTGTACTCCGGGGCCACCTTC.

The genes are TRBV7-2 and TRBJ2-6; D remains ambiguous. The CDR3 loop spans 13 amino acids. Germline V gene data show CDR1 as SGHTA and CDR2 as FQGNSA. Trimming pared 2 bases from V and 6 bases from J, leaving 5 bases between. Written as DNA, the CDR3 is TGTGCCAGCAGCTTATCCCAGGCCAACGTCCTGACTTTC. Translated, it gives CASSLSQANVLTF.

The J gene is TRBJ2-1, the V gene TRBV24-1; the D is unclear. This CDR3 has 12 amino acids. Trimming left V 5 bases short and J 6 bases short, with 7 bases between. CDR1 and CDR2 from the germline V gene are KGHDR and SFDVKD. The CDR3 here is CATSAGFNEQFF. CDR3 sequence (DNA): TGTGCCACCAGTGCCGGGTTCAATGAGCAGTTCTTC.

J is TRBJ1-3 and V is TRBV4-3, with TRBD1 as a possible D gene (5 bases). The germline V gene has CDR1 LGHNA and CDR2 YSLEER. V was clipped by 0 bases and J by 3 bases, with 9 bases between them. The CDR3 length is 15 residues. CDR3 sequence (DNA): TGCGCCAGCAGCCAAGATCCGAGGGGTGGAAACACCATATATTTT. Amino acid sequence: CASSQDPRGGNTIYF.

Only a few counts were recorded for this clonotype. V usage is TRBV3-1 and J usage is TRBJ2-7; TRBD1 matches at 8 bases. J gave up 3 bases and V 0 bases, and 4 bases lay outside the gene matches. Germline V gene data show CDR1 as LGHDT and CDR2 as YNNKEL (reference sequence). This CDR3 region has 15 residues. CDR3 sequence reads: CASSQDLGQGYEQYF. CDR3 sequence (DNA): TGTGCCAGCAGCCAAGATCTCGGACAGGGCTACGAGCAGTACTTC.

The chain employs TRBV25-1 and TRBJ2-1; the match to TRBD2 covers 13 bases. This CDR3 comprises 15 residues. The germline V gene encodes CDR1 MGHDK and CDR2 SYGVNS. With V trimmed by 6 bases and J by 7 bases, 6 bases remained unmatched. The CDR3 bases are TGTGCCAGCAGCGGCACTAGCGGGGGGGCGAATGAGCAGTTCTTC. Amino acids: CASSGTSGGANEQFF.

This clonotype was observed at least ten times. The genes are TRBV28 and TRBJ2-7; a weak D match, TRBD1 (6 bases). Trimming removed 4 bases from V and 3 bases from J, with 13 bases in between. The CDR3 is 14 residues long. The germline CDR1 and CDR2 sequences are MDHEN and SYDVKM. The CDR3 spells CASSSPQGYYEQYV. The CDR3 region has the DNA TGTGCCAGCAGTTCTCCTCAGGGGTACTACGAGCAGTACGTC.

A few counts support this clonotype. This sequence joins TRBV27 and TRBJ2-5, with a possible D match to TRBD2 (6 bases). Per germline, CDR1 MNHEY and CDR2 SMNVEV (reference sequence). The CDR3 has 14 residues. V was trimmed by 0 bases and J by 4 bases, leaving 9 bases between them. CDR3 DNA sequence: TGTGCCAGCAGTTTATCTTGGAGGGGAGAGACCCAGTACTTC. This encodes CASSLSWRGETQYF.

This clonotype was detected many times. The rearrangement uses TRBV27 and TRBJ1-3; D is uncertain. The CDR3 spans 13 residues. Per the germline V gene, CDR1 is MNHEY and CDR2 is SMNVEV (reference sequence). The ends were cut back, 6 bases at V and 4 bases at J, with 10 bases in the middle. The CDR3 here is CASSNDAGNTIYF. CDR3 DNA sequence: TGTGCCAGCAGCAACGATGCGGGAAACACCATATATTTT.

The table lists this clonotype with many counts. The genes are TRBV7-3 and TRBJ2-7, with D possibly being TRBD1 (5 bases). Germline values: CDR1 SGHTA, CDR2 FQGTGA. Trimming shortened V by 0 bases and J by 5 bases, and 23 bases separated the two germline ends. The CDR3 sequence is 18 residues long. CDR3 sequence reads: CASSLTMNAGLKWDEQYF. CDR3 sequence (DNA): TGTGCCAGCAGCTTAACGATGAATGCAGGGCTAAAATGGGACGAGCAGTACTTC.

This rearrangement joins TRBV5-6 to TRBJ1-2, with D perhaps matching TRBD1 (6 bases). Trimming shortened V by 1 base and J by 6 bases, and 13 bases separated the two germline ends. The CDR3 extends over 14 amino acids. Germline-derived CDR1 and CDR2 are SGHDT and YYEEEE. CDR3 protein: CASSLYGGPDGYTF. CDR3 DNA: TGTGCCAGCAGCTTGTACGGGGGCCCGGATGGCTACACCTTC.

The sample holds a few counts of this clonotype. The V and J genes are TRBV20-1 and TRBJ1-4; 8 nucleotides line up with TRBD1. Germline assignment: CDR1 DFQATT and CDR2 SNEGSKA (reference sequence). This CDR3 is 13 amino acids long. Losses at the gene ends were 5 bases for V and 7 bases for J; bases not matched to a gene: 6. CDR3 DNA: TGCAGTGCTCCGGACAGGGCAGGTGAAAAACTGTTTTTT. Protein: CSAPDRAGEKLFF.

This clonotype was counted at least ten times. CDR3 coding DNA: TGTGCCAGCAGTAGAAACTCGGGAAGGAATGAGCAGTTCTTC. Its protein is CASSRNSGRNEQFF. The chain carries TRBV6-2 or TRBV6-3 and TRBJ2-1; tentatively, D is TRBD2 (5 bases). The CDR3 covers 14 residues. V lost 5 bases, J lost 7 bases, and 15 bases lay in between. Looked up from germline, CDR1 is MNHEY and CDR2 is SVGEGT.

This clonotype has only a few counts. This chain connects TRBV5-1 to TRBJ1-1, with D uncertain. Looked up from germline, CDR1 is SGHRS and CDR2 is YFSETQ. The CDR3 contains 16 residues. V lost 3 bases, J lost 1 base, and 16 bases lay in between. The DNA of the CDR3 is TGCGCCAGCAGCTCGGCCCCAGTGGGTTCGAACACTGAAGCTTTCTTT. The encoded protein is CASSSAPVGSNTEAFF.

This clonotype was counted only a few times. The CDR3 here is CAIRSGSDTQYF. The CDR3 bases are TGTGCCATCAGGTCAGGGTCAGATACGCAGTATTTT. This sequence joins TRBV10-3 and TRBJ2-3, with TRBD1 as a possible D gene (5 bases). V shed 6 bases and J shed 4 bases, with 8 bases lying between them. This CDR3 contains 12 residues. In germline, CDR1 is ENHRY, CDR2 SYGVKD.

In its sample, this clonotype was seen a few times. The V and J genes are TRBV29-1 and TRBJ2-7, with D tentatively TRBD1 or TRBD2 (6 bases each). V gave up 6 bases and J gave up 6 bases, with 18 bases separating them. The CDR3 runs 13 residues. Germline CDR1 SQVTM, CDR2 ANQGSEA. The CDR3 DNA reads TGCAGCGTCCGGGGGTCAGGGGCTGGCGAGCAGTACTTC. Residues: CSVRGSGAGEQYF.

This clonotype has ten or more counts. The chain couples TRBV6-1 to TRBJ2-3; 7 bases match TRBD2. V dropped 7 bases and J dropped 3; count of bases not matched to a gene: 10. The length of the CDR3 is 15 residues. Germline V lookup: CDR1 MNHNS, CDR2 SASEGT. The CDR3 nucleotides are TGTGCCAGCACCCCCGGCCGGGGGGAAACAGATACGCAGTATTTT. Its translation: CASTPGRGETDTQYF.

There are a few counts of this clonotype. The chain couples TRBV10-3 to TRBJ1-1; D perhaps matches TRBD1 (6 bases). The V gene's germline CDR1 is ENHRY and CDR2 SYGVKD. The CDR3 has 12 amino acids. Trimming took off 6 bases at V and 11 bases at J, with 16 bases between the two ends. This CDR3 reads CAIRDLDRLAFF. Here the CDR3 DNA reads TGTGCCATCAGGGACCTAGACAGGTTGGCTTTCTTT.

The chain has TRBV20-1 and TRBJ2-5; 8 bases agree with TRBD1. Trimming removed 6 bases from V and 5 bases from J; junction bases left unmatched: 11. CDR1 is DFQATT and CDR2 is SNEGSKA in the germline V gene (reference sequence). CDR3 length equals 14 residues. CDR3 loop: CSAKGTGGRETQYF. DNA for the CDR3: TGCAGTGCAAAAGGGACAGGAGGCCGGGAGACCCAGTACTTC.

This clonotype was recorded a few times. The CDR3 DNA follows: TGTGCCAGCAGCCCCGGGACGGGACAGGCTGAAGAGACCCAGTACTTC. Amino acids: CASSPGTGQAEETQYF. The chain carries TRBV6-2 or TRBV6-3 and TRBJ2-5; TRBD1 matches 8 bases. Germline loops: CDR1 MNHEY, CDR2 SVGEGT. V was clipped by 6 bases and J by 3 bases; unmatched bases: 12. This CDR3 contains 16 residues.

This chain links TRBV12-3 or TRBV12-4 with TRBJ1-2; D is uncertain. CDR3 size: 14 residues. The ends were cut back, 2 bases at V and 3 bases at J, with 10 bases in the middle. The CDR3 is CASSLTLSDYGYTF. CDR3 nucleotides: TGTGCCAGCAGTTTAACCCTCAGCGACTATGGCTACACCTTC.

There are many counts of this clonotype. The chain combines TRBV7-9 with TRBJ2-5; TRBD2 matches at 9 bases. Losses at the gene ends were 5 bases for V and 2 bases for J; bases not matched to a gene: 6. Germline V gene data show CDR1 as SEHNR and CDR2 as FQNEAQ (reference sequence). The CDR3 runs 15 residues. The CDR3 protein is CASSAYSGGQETQYF. The CDR3 DNA sequence: TGTGCCAGCAGCGCCTATAGCGGGGGTCAAGAGACCCAGTACTTC.

The chain couples TRBV6-5 to TRBJ1-2; weak D call: TRBD1 (5 bases). Germline-derived CDR1 and CDR2 are MNHEY and SVGAGI. V lost 0 bases and J lost 1, with 15 bases in between. There are 17 residues in the CDR3. The chain's CDR3 is CASSYSSTRGINYGYTF. DNA for the CDR3: TGTGCCAGCAGTTACTCGTCCACACGGGGGATTAACTATGGCTACACCTTC.

This clonotype has only a few counts. J is TRBJ1-1 and V is TRBV4-1; unclear D gene. In germline, CDR1 is MGHRA, CDR2 YSYEKL. Trimming stripped 1 base from V and 1 base from J, with 7 bases between. The CDR3 consists of 14 residues. The chain's CDR3 is CASSQAIRNTEAFF. CDR3 DNA: TGCGCCAGCAGCCAAGCAATTCGGAACACTGAAGCTTTCTTT.

The V gene is TRBV12-5, the J gene TRBJ2-4; D is uncertain. V lost 1 base to trimming and J lost 2 bases, with 18 bases between them. The length of the CDR3 is 18 residues. Germline V lookup: CDR1 LGHNT, CDR2 FRNRAP. This CDR3 reads CASGLGTQESPTKNIQYF. CDR3 DNA sequence: TGTGCTAGTGGTTTGGGGACGCAGGAGTCCCCAACCAAAAACATTCAGTACTTC.

This clonotype was counted between two and nine times. The chain couples TRBV21-1 to TRBJ2-1; the DNA was not used to check the table's D call, TRBD2. TRBV21-1 is annotated as a pseudogene. The CDR3 consists of 16 residues. This CDR3 reads CASSSGKLAGPMGQFF. DNA of the CDR3: TGTGCCAGCAGCTCCGGGAAACTAGCGGGGCCGATGGGGCAGTTCTTC.

The chain is built from TRBV5-6 and TRBJ2-1; 8 bases agree with TRBD2. Trimming took 2 bases from V and 1 from J; bases not matched to a gene: 8. Germline V CDR1 and CDR2: SGHDT, YYEEEE. The CDR3 contains 17 residues. The CDR3 region is CASSFDAGGVSYNEQFF. The CDR3 nucleotides are TGTGCCAGCAGCTTCGATGCCGGGGGGGTTTCCTACAATGAGCAGTTCTTC. Based on the CDR3 plus reference TRBV5-6 and TRBJ2-1, the full variable domain is DAGVTQSPTHLIKTRGQQVTLRCSPKSGHDTVSWYQQALGQGPQFIFQYYEEEERQRGNFPDRFSGHQFPNYSSELNVNALLLGDSALYLCASSFDAGGVSYNEQFFGPGTRLTVL.

In its sample, this clonotype was seen a few times. The rearrangement uses TRBV5-1 and TRBJ2-3, with 8 positions matching TRBD2. Trimming cost V 4 bases and J 1 base; bases outside gene matches: 5. The CDR3 runs 15 residues. CDR1 and CDR2 from the germline V gene are SGHRS and YFSETQ. The CDR3 coding sequence is TGCGCCAGCAGCCGGGGGGGACAAGGCACAGATACGCAGTATTTT. As protein: CASSRGGQGTDTQYF.

The rearrangement uses TRBV29-1 and TRBJ2-7; 7 bases align to TRBD1. V lost 7 bases, J lost 1 base, and 4 bases stayed unmatched. The CDR3 consists of 12 residues. Per the germline V gene, CDR1 is SQVTM and CDR2 is ANQGSEA. CDR3 residues: CSAGQASYEQYF. In DNA, the CDR3 is TGCAGCGCCGGACAGGCGTCCTACGAGCAGTACTTC.

V gene TRBV29-1 combines with J gene TRBJ2-7; 7 bases are shared with TRBD1. There are 13 residues in the CDR3. V lost 7 bases to trimming and J lost 0 bases; unmatched junction nucleotides: 6. Germline assignment: CDR1 SQVTM and CDR2 ANQGSEA. CDR3 in amino acids: CSATGASSYEQYF. The CDR3 DNA reads as TGCAGCGCCACAGGGGCCAGCTCCTACGAGCAGTACTTC.